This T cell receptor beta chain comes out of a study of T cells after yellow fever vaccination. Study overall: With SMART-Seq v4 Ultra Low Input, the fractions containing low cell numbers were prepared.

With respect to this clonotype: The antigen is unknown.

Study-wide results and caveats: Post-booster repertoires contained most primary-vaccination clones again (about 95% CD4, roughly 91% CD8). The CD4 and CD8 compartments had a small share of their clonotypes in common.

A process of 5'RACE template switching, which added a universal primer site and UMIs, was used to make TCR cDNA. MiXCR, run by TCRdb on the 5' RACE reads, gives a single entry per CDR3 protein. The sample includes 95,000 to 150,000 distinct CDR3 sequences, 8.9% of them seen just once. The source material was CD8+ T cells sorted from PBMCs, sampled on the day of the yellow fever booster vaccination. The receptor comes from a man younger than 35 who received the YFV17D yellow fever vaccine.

The CDR3 reads CASSHWEDILGYTF. CDR3 DNA sequence: TGTGCCAGCAGCCACTGGGAGGATATACTTGGCTACACCTTC. The genes are TRBV16 and TRBJ1-2; D not certain. The V end lost 3 bases, the J end lost 7 bases, and 15 bases lay between the germline ends. The CDR3 spans 14 residues. From germline, CDR1 is KGHSY and CDR2 FQNENV. Full variable domain (rest looked up from reference TRBV16 and TRBJ1-2): GEEVAQTPKHLVRGEGQKAKLYCAPIKGHSYVFWYQQVLKNEFKFLISFQNENVFDETGMPKERFSAKCLPNSPCSLEIQATKLEDSAVYFCASSHWEDILGYTFGSGTRLTVV.